Listed here are 4 T cell receptor beta chains from one sample, sequenced in a study of tumor and adjacent non-tumor tissue in lung cancer. TCRbeta libraries were built with three rounds of nested PCR, modified from ARM-PCR. MiXCR was run by TCRdb on the multiplex PCR reads, yielding one entry per CDR3 protein. This sample carries roughly 69,000 distinct CDR3 sequences, 76% of them seen once, and the ten largest clones take under 45%. This sample's RNA came from whole unsorted tissue. This non-tumor lung sample came from over 3 cm beyond the tumor edge. Sequencing was carried out using distant non-tumor lung tissue. Every receptor here comes from a man in his 60s with non-small cell lung cancer.

The chain recombines TRBV4-2 with TRBJ2-3, with 7 nucleotides matching TRBD2. The CDR3 contains 16 residues. The V gene's germline CDR1 is LGHNA and CDR2 YNFKEQ. The CDR3 loop reads CVSNQGGTSGTDTQYF. CDR3 nucleotides: TGTGTTAGCAACCAAGGAGGTACTAGCGGCACAGATACGCAGTATTTT.

V usage is TRBV2 and J usage is TRBJ1-4; D ambiguous. Trimming removed 3 bases from V and 10 bases from J, with 15 bases in between. In germline, CDR1 is SNHLY, CDR2 FYNNEI. This CDR3 has 14 residues. The CDR3 coding sequence is TGTGCCAGCAGTGACTCTATGGCGGATGTAAAACTGTTTTTT. It yields the protein CASSDSMADVKLFF.

A few counts support this clonotype. A read error may be the cause here, since a much bigger clone is one base away. The chain links TRBV30 to TRBJ1-2, with a tentative D call TRBD1 (5 bases). CDR3 length equals 14 residues. The germline V gene encodes CDR1 GTSNPN and CDR2 SVGIG (reference sequence). Trimming pared 4 bases from V and 2 bases from J, leaving 14 bases between. The CDR3: CAWIPGRQNYGYTF. The CDR3 DNA reads as TGTGCCTGGATTCCCGGCAGACAGAACTATGGCTACACCTTC.

To note about this clonotype: This may come from a read error, since a much larger clone is one base off. V usage is TRBV27 and J usage is TRBJ2-5, with 8 bases that match TRBD2. Germline-derived CDR1 and CDR2 are MNHEY and SMNVEV (reference sequence). V lost 2 bases to trimming and J lost 8 bases; unmatched junction nucleotides: 10. This CDR3 has 15 amino acids. This CDR3 is CASSLNGGVPSTQYF. The CDR3 nucleotides are TGTGCCAGCAGTTTAAACGGGGGGGTTCCCTCCACCCAGTACTTC.